This T cell receptor beta chain comes out of a study of vaccination effects on CD4 cells after COVID-19. V was cut by 5 bases and J by 0 bases, with 7 bases left in between. The CDR3 spans 13 residues. Germline CDR1 is SGHTA and CDR2 is FQGNSA. Details on this clone: No antigen is known for it.

Antigen-specific CD4+ T cell clonotypes were called by their expansion after viral peptide-pool culture in ViraFEST. Cells that had been cultured for 10 days were the source of isolated CD4+ T cells. Participants received two doses of either the BNT162b2 or mRNA-1273 vaccine. Vaccine recipients, nucleocapsid antibody negative, had no prior SARS-CoV-2 infection. Study-wide results and limits: Convalescent patients in the study were few, and early post-infection timepoints were absent.

Libraries were prepared by immunoSEQ multiplex PCR; TCRdb keeps only in-frame clonotypes and omits some of them. Here the sample spans 15,000 to 20,000 clones, approximately 80% being singletons. Sequenced material: CD4+ T cells from PBMCs cultured with HCoV-NL63 spike peptides, taken after COVID-19 vaccination. This TCR was recovered from a human donor who received a COVID-19 vaccine. The chain employs TRBV7-2 and TRBJ1-2, with D tentatively TRBD1 (5 bases). This CDR3 reads CASSRGTNYGYTF. The DNA for the CDR3 is TGTGCCAGCAGCCGGGGGACTAACTATGGCTACACCTTC.